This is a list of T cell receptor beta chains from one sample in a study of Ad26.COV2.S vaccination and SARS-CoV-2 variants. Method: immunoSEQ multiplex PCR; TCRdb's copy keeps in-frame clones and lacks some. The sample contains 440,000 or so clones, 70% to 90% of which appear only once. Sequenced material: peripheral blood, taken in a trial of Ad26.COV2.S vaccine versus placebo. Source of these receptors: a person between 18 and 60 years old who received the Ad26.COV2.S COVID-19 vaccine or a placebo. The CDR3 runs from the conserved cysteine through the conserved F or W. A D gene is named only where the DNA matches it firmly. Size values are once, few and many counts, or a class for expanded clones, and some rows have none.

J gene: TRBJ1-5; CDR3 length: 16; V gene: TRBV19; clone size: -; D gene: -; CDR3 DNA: TGTGCCAGTAGTATAGTGGCAGGTGTGAGCAATCAGCCCCAGCATTTT; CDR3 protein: CASSIVAGVSNQPQHF
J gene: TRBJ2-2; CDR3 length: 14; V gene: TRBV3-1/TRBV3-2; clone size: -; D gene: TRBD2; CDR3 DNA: TGTGCCAGCAGCCAGGGACTAGTAACCGGGGAGCTGTTTTTT; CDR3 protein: CASSQGLVTGELFF
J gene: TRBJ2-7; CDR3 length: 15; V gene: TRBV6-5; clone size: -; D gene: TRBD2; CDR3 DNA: TGTGCCAGCAGTTACGGGGGGGGTATCTCCTACGAGCAGTACTTC; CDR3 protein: CASSYGGGISYEQYF
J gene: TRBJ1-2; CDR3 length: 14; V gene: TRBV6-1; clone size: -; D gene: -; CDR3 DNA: TGTGCCAGCAGTGAAACTAGGACTGACTATGGCTACACCTTC; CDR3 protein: CASSETRTDYGYTF
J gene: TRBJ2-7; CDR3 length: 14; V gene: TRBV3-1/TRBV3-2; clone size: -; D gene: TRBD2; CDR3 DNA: TGTGCCAGCAGCCGACAGGGACTAGCTAACGAGCAGTACTTC; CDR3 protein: CASSRQGLANEQYF
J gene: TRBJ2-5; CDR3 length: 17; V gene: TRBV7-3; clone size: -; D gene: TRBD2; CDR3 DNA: TGTGCCAGCAGCCCCGGGACTAGCGGGGGCTATCAAGAGACCCAGTACTTC; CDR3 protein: CASSPGTSGGYQETQYF
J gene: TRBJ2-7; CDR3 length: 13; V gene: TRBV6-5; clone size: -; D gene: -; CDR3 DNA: TGTGCCATACTTGCGACAGTTTCCTACGAGCAGTACTTC; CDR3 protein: CAILATVSYEQYF
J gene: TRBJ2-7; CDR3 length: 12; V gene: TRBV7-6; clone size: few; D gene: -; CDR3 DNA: TGTGCCAGCAGCTCCAATACCTACGAGCAGTACTTC; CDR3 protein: CASSSNTYEQYF
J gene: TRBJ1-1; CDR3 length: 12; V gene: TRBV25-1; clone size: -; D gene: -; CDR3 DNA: TGTGCCAGCACCAATACAGGGTTTGAAGCTTTCTTT; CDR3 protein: CASTNTGFEAFF
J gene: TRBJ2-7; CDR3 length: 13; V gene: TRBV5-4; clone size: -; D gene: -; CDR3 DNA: TGTGCCAGCAGCTTGGGGGGTAGGGACGAGCAGTACTTC; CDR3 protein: CASSLGGRDEQYF
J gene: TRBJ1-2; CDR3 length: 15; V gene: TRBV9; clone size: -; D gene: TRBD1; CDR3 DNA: TGTGCCAGCAGGACGGCCGGGACAGGATACTATGGCTACACCTTC; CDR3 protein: CASRTAGTGYYGYTF
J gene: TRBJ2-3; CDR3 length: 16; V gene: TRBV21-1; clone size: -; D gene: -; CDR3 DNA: TGTGCCAGCAGCCCCAGTCAGGGACAGGGATCAGATACGCAGTATTTT; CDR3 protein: CASSPSQGQGSDTQYF
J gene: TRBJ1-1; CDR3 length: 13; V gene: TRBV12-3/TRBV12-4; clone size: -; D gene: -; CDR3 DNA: TGTGCCACCTTACAGGGAAGAGGCACTGAAGCTTTCTTT; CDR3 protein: CATLQGRGTEAFF
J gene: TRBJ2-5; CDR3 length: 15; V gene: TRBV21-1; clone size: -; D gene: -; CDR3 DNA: TGTGCCAGCAGCAAAGAGGGCAGTACCCAAGAGACCCAGTACTTC; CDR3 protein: CASSKEGSTQETQYF
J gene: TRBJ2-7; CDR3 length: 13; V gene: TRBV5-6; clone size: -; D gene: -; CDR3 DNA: TGTGCCAGCAGCTTCGTGACGGACTACGAGCAGTACTTC; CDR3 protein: CASSFVTDYEQYF
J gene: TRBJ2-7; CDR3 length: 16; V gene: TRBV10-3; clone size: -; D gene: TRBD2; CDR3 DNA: TGTGCCATCAGTGCCGGGACTAGCGGGGGGGCCGACGAGCAGTACTTC; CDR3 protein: CAISAGTSGGADEQYF
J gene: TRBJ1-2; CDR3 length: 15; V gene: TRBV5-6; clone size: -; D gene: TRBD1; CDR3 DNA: TGTGCCAGCCTTGACAGGGGGCGCTTTAACTATGGCTACACCTTC; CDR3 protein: CASLDRGRFNYGYTF
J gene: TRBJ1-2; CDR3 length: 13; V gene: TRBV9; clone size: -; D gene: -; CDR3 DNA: TGTGCCAGCAGCGTGGGCGGGCAATGGGGCTACACCTTC; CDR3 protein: CASSVGGQWGYTF
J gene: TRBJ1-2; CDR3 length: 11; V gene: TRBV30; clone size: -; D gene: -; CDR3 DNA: TGTGCCGGAGGCCCCCAACGTGGCTACACCTTC; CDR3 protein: CAGGPQRGYTF
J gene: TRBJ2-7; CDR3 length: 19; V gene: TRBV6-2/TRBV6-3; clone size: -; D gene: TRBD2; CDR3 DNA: TGTGCCAGCAGTTACTCGGGACTAGCGGGGGTGCCACCCTTCTACGAGCAGTACTTC; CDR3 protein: CASSYSGLAGVPPFYEQYF
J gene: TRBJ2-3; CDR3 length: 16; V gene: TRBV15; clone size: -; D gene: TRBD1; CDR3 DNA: TGTGCCACCAGCAGAGATTCGGGACAGCCGACAGATACGCAGTATTTT; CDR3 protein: CATSRDSGQPTDTQYF
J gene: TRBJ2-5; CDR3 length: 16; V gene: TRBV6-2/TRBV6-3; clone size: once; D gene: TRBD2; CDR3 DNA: TGTGCCAGCAGCCCTACTAGCGGGGGGCCTAAAGAGACCCAGTACTTC; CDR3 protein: CASSPTSGGPKETQYF
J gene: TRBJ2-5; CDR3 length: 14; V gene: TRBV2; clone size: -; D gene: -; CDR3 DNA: TGTGCCACCAAGGGAAAGGACGGGGAAGGGACCCAGTACTTC; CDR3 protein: CATKGKDGEGTQYF
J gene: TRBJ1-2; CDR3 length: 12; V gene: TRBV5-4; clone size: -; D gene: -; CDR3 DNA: TGTGCCAGCAGCTCGACGTACGATGGCTACACCTTC; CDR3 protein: CASSSTYDGYTF
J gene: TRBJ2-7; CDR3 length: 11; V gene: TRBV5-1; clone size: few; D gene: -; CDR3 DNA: TGCGCCAGCAGCACTGACTACGAGCAGTACTTC; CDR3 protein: CASSTDYEQYF
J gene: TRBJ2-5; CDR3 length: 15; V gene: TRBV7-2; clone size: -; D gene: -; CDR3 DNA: TGTGCCAGCAGCTTACTGGGGGGGCTCCAAGAGACCCAGTACTTC; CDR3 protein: CASSLLGGLQETQYF
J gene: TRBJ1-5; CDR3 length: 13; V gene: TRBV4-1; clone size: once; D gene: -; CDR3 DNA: TGCGCCAGCAGCCAAGTAATGGCCCAGCCCCAGCATTTT; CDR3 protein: CASSQVMAQPQHF
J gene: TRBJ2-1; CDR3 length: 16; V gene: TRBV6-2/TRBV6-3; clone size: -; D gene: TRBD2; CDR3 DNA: TGTGCCAGCAGTTACGAGCGGGGGCGTTCCTACAATGAGCAGTTCTTC; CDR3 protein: CASSYERGRSYNEQFF
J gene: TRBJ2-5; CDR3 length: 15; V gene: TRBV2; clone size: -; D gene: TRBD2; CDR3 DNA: TGTGCCAGCAGTGAAGGACTAGCGGGAGGTATGACCCAGTACTTC; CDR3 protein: CASSEGLAGGMTQYF
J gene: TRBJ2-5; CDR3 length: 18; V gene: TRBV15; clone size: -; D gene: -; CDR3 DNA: TGTGCCACCAGCAGAGTAGGCGTCCGGCAGCGTGTTGGTGAGACCCAGTACTTC; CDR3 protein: CATSRVGVRQRVGETQYF
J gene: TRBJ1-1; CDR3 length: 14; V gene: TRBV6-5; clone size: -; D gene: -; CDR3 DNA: TGTGCCAGCAGTTACTCGGGGGTGAACACTGAAGCTTTCTTT; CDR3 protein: CASSYSGVNTEAFF
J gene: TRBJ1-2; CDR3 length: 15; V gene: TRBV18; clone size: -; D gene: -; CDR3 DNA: TGTGCCAGCTCACCACTGGGACAACGTAGGAGTGGCTACACCTTC; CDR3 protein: CASSPLGQRRSGYTF
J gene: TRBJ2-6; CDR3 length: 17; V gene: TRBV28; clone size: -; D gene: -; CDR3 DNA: TGTGCCAGCAGTTTTGGGGCTACCAGCTCTGGGGCCAACGTCCTGACTTTC; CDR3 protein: CASSFGATSSGANVLTF
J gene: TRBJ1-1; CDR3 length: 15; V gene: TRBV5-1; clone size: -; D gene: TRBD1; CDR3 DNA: TGCGCCAGCAGCCGCCAGCGGACAGGGAACACTGAAGCTTTCTTT; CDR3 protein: CASSRQRTGNTEAFF
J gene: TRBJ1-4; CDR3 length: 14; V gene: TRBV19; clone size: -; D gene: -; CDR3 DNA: TGTGCCAGTAGTATAGCGAAAAAGAATGAAAAACTGTTTTTT; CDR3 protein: CASSIAKKNEKLFF
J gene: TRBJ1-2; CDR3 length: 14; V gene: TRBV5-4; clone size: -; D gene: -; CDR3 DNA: TGTGCCAGCAGCTTGGACGCAGGGCCTAATGGCTACACCTTC; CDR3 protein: CASSLDAGPNGYTF
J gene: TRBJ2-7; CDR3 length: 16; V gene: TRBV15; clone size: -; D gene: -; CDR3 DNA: TGTGCCACCAGCAGAGATTATCCCGGAGCAGCCTACGAGCAGTACTTC; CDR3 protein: CATSRDYPGAAYEQYF
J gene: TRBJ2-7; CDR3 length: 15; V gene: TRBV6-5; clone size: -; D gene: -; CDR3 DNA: TGTGCCAGCAGTTACTCGATATTAAGTAACTACGAGCAGTACTTC; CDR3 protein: CASSYSILSNYEQYF
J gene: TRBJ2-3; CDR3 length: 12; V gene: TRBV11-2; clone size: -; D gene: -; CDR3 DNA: TGTGCCAGCAGCTTGAAAGGGGATACGCAGTATTTT; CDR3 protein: CASSLKGDTQYF
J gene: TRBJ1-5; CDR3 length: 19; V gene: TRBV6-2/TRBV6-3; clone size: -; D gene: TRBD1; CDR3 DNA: TGTGCCAGCAGTTTCAGCGGACAGGGGGTATGGGCGAGCAATCAGCCCCAGCATTTT; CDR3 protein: CASSFSGQGVWASNQPQHF
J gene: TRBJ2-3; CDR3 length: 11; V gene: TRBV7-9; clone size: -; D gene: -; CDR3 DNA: TGTGCCAGCGCTGGAACAGATACGCAGTATTTT; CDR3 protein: CASAGTDTQYF
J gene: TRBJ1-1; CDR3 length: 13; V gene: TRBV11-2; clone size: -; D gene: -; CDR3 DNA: TGTGCCAGCAGCTTAGATACCCGAGGATTGGCTTTCTTT; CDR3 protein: CASSLDTRGLAFF
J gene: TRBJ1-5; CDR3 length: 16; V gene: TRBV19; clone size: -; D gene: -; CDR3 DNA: TGTGCCAGTAGTATAAGCCGGGGTCGGGGGCATCAGCCCCAGCATTTT; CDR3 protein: CASSISRGRGHQPQHF
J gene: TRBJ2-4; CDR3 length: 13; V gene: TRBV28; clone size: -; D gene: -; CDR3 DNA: TGTGCCAGCAGTTCCCAACGACTGATAATTCAGTACTTC; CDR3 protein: CASSSQRLIIQYF
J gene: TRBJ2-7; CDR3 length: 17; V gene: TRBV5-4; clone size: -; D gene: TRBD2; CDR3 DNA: TGTGCCAGCAGCTCTATTGCGGGGGGACTAGCGGGAATCGAGCAGTACTTC; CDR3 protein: CASSSIAGGLAGIEQYF
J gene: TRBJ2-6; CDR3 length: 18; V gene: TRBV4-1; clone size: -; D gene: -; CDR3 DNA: TGCGCCAGCGGATCACCGGGACGGCGGAACTCTGGGGCCAACGTCCTGACTTTC; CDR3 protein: CASGSPGRRNSGANVLTF
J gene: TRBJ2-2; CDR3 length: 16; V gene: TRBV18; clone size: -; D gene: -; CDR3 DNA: TGTGCCAGCTCACCCCTGGGTTCGGCTTGGTCCGGGGAGCTGTTTTTT; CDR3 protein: CASSPLGSAWSGELFF
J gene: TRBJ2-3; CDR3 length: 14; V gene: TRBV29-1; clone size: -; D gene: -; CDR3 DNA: TGCAGCCACATTCCCGGACCTAACACAGATACGCAGTATTTT; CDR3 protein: CSHIPGPNTDTQYF
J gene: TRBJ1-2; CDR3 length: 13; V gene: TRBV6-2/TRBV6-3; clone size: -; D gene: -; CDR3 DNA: TGTGCCAGCAGTTATCCGGGGCAGTATGGCTACACCTTC; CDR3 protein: CASSYPGQYGYTF
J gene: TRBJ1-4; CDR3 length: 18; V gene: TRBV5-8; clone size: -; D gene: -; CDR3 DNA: TGTGCCAGCAGCTTGGAATACACTACAGGAGCAACTAATGAAAAACTGTTTTTT; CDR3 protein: CASSLEYTTGATNEKLFF
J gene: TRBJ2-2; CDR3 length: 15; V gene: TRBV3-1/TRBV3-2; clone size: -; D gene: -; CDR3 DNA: TGTGCCAGCAGCCCAGTACGGGTGAACACCGGGGAGCTGTTTTTT; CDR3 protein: CASSPVRVNTGELFF